The next 24 T cell receptor beta chains were all read from a single sample in a study of shared clonotypes between healthy human individuals. The data were produced by immunoSEQ multiplex PCR, yet TCRdb's version contains in-frame clones alone and is incomplete. The table includes roughly 2,500,000 clones, over 85% detected once. Sample: naive CD4+ T cells from PBMCs. Stated subset: CD45RA+ positively selected. Source of these receptors: a man aged 18 to 30 in good health. Some clones in this sample may be carry-over from other donors' samples.

The chain recombines TRBV7-2 with TRBJ1-2, with D possibly being TRBD1 (6 bases). The germline V gene has CDR1 SGHTA and CDR2 FQGNSA. V was clipped by 0 bases and J by 7 bases, with 12 bases between them. CDR3 length: 14 amino acids. The CDR3 bases are TGTGCCAGCAGCTTAGCGGGGGGGGGCGCTGGCTACACCTTC. Amino acid sequence: CASSLAGGGAGYTF.

V is TRBV28 and J is TRBJ2-1, with 8 bases fitting TRBD2. Unmatched junction bases numbered 8, after V lost 5 bases and J lost 8 bases. This CDR3 region has 14 residues. The V gene's germline CDR1 is MDHEN and CDR2 SYDVKM. CDR3 loop: CASSSGGLVHEQFF. CDR3 DNA sequence: TGTGCCAGCAGTAGTGGGGGACTAGTCCATGAGCAGTTCTTC.

This chain links TRBV6-1 with TRBJ1-1; weak D call: TRBD1 (5 bases). CDR3 size: 14 residues. V dropped 3 bases and J dropped 6 bases, with 14 bases sitting between them. The germline CDR1 and CDR2 sequences are MNHNS and SASEGT. This CDR3 reads CASSDQGFSAEAFF. The CDR3 DNA is TGTGCCAGCAGTGACCAGGGATTTAGTGCTGAAGCTTTCTTT.

V gene TRBV5-1 combines with J gene TRBJ1-5, with 7 bases identical to TRBD1. After removal of 0 bases from V and 2 bases from J, the junction contained 5 bases not matched to a gene. This CDR3 is 16 amino acids long. Germline CDR1 SGHRS, CDR2 YFSETQ. The CDR3 bases are TGCGCCAGCAGCTTGGGTCACAGGGGAGGCAATCAGCCCCAGCATTTT. This sequence encodes CASSLGHRGGNQPQHF.

The rearrangement links TRBV6-6 to TRBJ2-7; 8 bases are a match to TRBD1. The CDR3 sequence is 15 residues long. CDR1 and CDR2 from the germline V gene are MNHNY and SVGAGI (reference sequence). J gave up 0 bases and V 6 bases, and 7 bases lay outside the gene matches. The CDR3, as DNA: TGTGCCAGCAGGACAGGGGATATCACCTCCTACGAGCAGTACTTC. As protein: CASRTGDITSYEQYF.

This chain uses TRBV18 with TRBJ2-1, with a tentative D call TRBD2 (6 bases). CDR1 KGHSH and CDR2 LQKENI come from the germline V gene. Trimming took off 6 bases at V and 5 bases at J, with 20 bases between the two ends. The CDR3 is 16 amino acids. CDR3 nucleotides: TGTGCCAGCTCCTCGGGGGAAGCGGCGAAACACAATGAGCAGTTCTTC. Translated, it gives CASSSGEAAKHNEQFF.

The chain is built from TRBV20-1 and TRBJ2-2, with D hard to call. The V gene's germline CDR1 is DFQATT and CDR2 SNEGSKA (reference sequence). Trimming removed 6 bases at V and 8 bases at J, with 7 bases between. The CDR3 runs to 10 residues. The CDR3 nucleotides are TGCAGTGCGAAAAGAGGGGAGCTGTTTTTT. Its protein product is CSAKRGELFF.

This chain uses TRBV4-3 with TRBJ2-1; the match to TRBD2 covers 10 bases. Trimming removed 0 bases from V and 7 bases from J; junction bases left unmatched: 9. The CDR3 is 17 residues long. CDR1 is LGHNA and CDR2 is YSLEER in the germline V gene. The CDR3 sequence is CASSQDRPSGSRNEQFF. CDR3 in DNA: TGCGCCAGCAGCCAAGATAGGCCTAGCGGGAGTCGGAATGAGCAGTTCTTC.

V is TRBV7-9 and J is TRBJ1-4; unclear D gene. The CDR3 is made up of 16 amino acids. Germline V gene lookup returns CDR1 SEHNR and CDR2 FQNEAQ (reference sequence). The V and J ends lost 5 bases and 0 bases respectively, with 13 bases between them. This CDR3 reads CASSRGMRATNEKLFF. CDR3 DNA sequence: TGTGCCAGCAGCCGCGGGATGAGGGCAACTAATGAAAAACTGTTTTTT.

The J gene is TRBJ1-1, the V gene TRBV28; D perhaps matches TRBD1 (5 bases). V lost 5 bases and J 4 bases, leaving 11 bases between the germline ends. The CDR3 covers 13 residues. CDR1 is MDHEN and CDR2 is SYDVKM in the germline V gene. The CDR3 DNA follows: TGTGCCAGCAGTACTGTGGGGGGCACTGAAGCTTTCTTT. Translated: CASSTVGGTEAFF.

The chain has TRBV6-1 and TRBJ2-3, with D possibly matching TRBD2 (6 bases). This CDR3 contains 15 residues. Trimming removed 6 bases at V and 6 bases at J, with 19 bases between. Germline V gene sequence: CDR1 MNHNS, CDR2 SASEGT. The chain's CDR3 is CASRRREGKGDTQYF. The CDR3 region has the DNA TGTGCCAGCAGGCGGCGGGAAGGAAAGGGGGATACGCAGTATTTT.

This clone is a singleton in its sample. This chain joins TRBV7-9 and TRBJ2-3; 12 bases are shared with TRBD2. Germline lookup yields CDR1 SEHNR and CDR2 FQNEAQ (reference sequence). With V trimmed by 5 bases and J by 3 bases, 15 bases remained unmatched. CDR3 length: 19 residues. CDR3 residues: CASSPHPSGRAVETDTQYF. The CDR3 nucleotides are TGTGCCAGCAGCCCACACCCTAGCGGGAGGGCCGTAGAGACAGATACGCAGTATTTT.

Of note for this clone: Other DNA sequences within the sample encode an identical CDR3. The chain's CDR3 is CASSLSPGGEQFF. The CDR3 region has the DNA TGCGCCAGCAGCTTAAGCCCCGGGGGGGAGCAGTTCTTC. This chain connects TRBV5-1 to TRBJ2-1; the match to TRBD2 covers 7 bases. Germline CDR1 and CDR2: SGHRS and YFSETQ. The V and J ends lost 2 bases and 10 bases, in that order; junction bases with no gene match: 6. This CDR3 contains 13 residues.

With respect to this clone: The junction does not match germline at one end; this may be a read error. The chain uses TRBV11-3 and TRBJ2-1; 9 bases agree with TRBD2. Per germline, CDR1 SGHNT and CDR2 YENEEA. The CDR3 is made up of 13 amino acids. The CDR3 nucleotides are TGTGCCAGCAGCCCACGACCGGGACTAGCATTAGTCTTC. Translation: CASSPRPGLALVF.

The J gene is TRBJ1-5, the V gene TRBV7-3, with TRBD1 matching 8 bases. The germline V gene encodes CDR1 SGHTA and CDR2 FQGTGA. The CDR3 has 14 residues. Trimming at V came to 5 bases and at J to 7 bases, leaving 7 bases not matched to a gene. CDR3 sequence reads: CASSQGQALQPQHF. For the CDR3, the DNA is TGTGCCAGCAGCCAGGGACAGGCTTTGCAGCCCCAGCATTTT.

The genes are TRBV2 and TRBJ2-7; 9 positions agree with TRBD1. J gave up 6 bases and V 5 bases, and 11 bases lay outside the gene matches. The CDR3 length is 15 residues. Germline V gene lookup returns CDR1 SNHLY and CDR2 FYNNEI. The CDR3 reads CASSRTTTGGGEQYF. The DNA of the CDR3 is TGTGCCAGCAGTCGAACCACGACAGGGGGAGGCGAGCAGTACTTC.

The rearrangement uses TRBV27 and TRBJ2-1, with a weak D call TRBD1 (6 bases). The germline CDR1 and CDR2 sequences are MNHEY and SMNVEV (reference sequence). The CDR3 spans 16 residues. Trimming stripped 4 bases from V and 0 bases from J, with 13 bases between. CDR3 residues: CASSSRQASSYNEQFF. In nucleotides, the CDR3 is TGTGCCAGCAGTTCTCGACAGGCGAGCTCCTACAATGAGCAGTTCTTC.

The chain uses TRBV5-1 and TRBJ2-5; no reliable D call. The CDR3 is 13 amino acids. In germline, CDR1 is SGHRS, CDR2 YFSETQ. The V end lost 3 bases, the J end lost 5 bases, and 11 bases lay between the germline ends. The CDR3 coding sequence is TGCGCCAGCAGCTCAACCGACGGGGAGACCCAGTACTTC. Translated, it gives CASSSTDGETQYF.

The gene calls are TRBV6-5 and TRBJ1-2; D not certain. This CDR3 region has 14 residues. Germline loops: CDR1 MNHEY, CDR2 SVGAGI. V was clipped by 7 bases and J by 2 bases, with 14 bases between them. CDR3 in DNA: TGTGCCAGCACTCCAGTCGACTGGAACTATGGCTACACCTTC. Its protein product is CASTPVDWNYGYTF.

This clone was recorded once. V and J are TRBV9 and TRBJ1-3, with D maybe TRBD1 (6 bases). The ends were cut back, 0 bases at V and 4 bases at J, with 8 bases in the middle. This CDR3 spans 14 amino acids. Looked up from germline, CDR1 is SGDLS and CDR2 is YYNGEE. The CDR3 DNA sequence: TGTGCCAGCAGCGTAGACAGGGTGGGAAACACCATATATTTT. Translation: CASSVDRVGNTIYF.

On this clone itself: This CDR3 is also generated by other DNA sequences in the sample. The genes are TRBV6-5 and TRBJ2-6; the D is unclear. Trimming left V 8 bases short and J 0 bases short, with 5 bases between. Germline V gene lookup returns CDR1 MNHEY and CDR2 SVGAGI. This CDR3 region has 13 residues. The CDR3 nucleotides read TGTGCCAGCCTTGCCTCTGGGGCCAACGTCCTGACTTTC. Protein product: CASLASGANVLTF.

J is TRBJ2-3 and V is TRBV10-3; 10 bases fit TRBD2. The CDR3 covers 15 residues. Germline V lookup: CDR1 ENHRY, CDR2 SYGVKD. The V and J ends lost 0 bases and 5 bases, in that order; junction bases with no gene match: 2. CDR3 protein: CAISESLAGEDTQYF. The CDR3 DNA follows: TGTGCCATCAGTGAGTCTCTAGCGGGAGAAGATACGCAGTATTTT.

V is TRBV29-1 and J is TRBJ2-1; 12 nucleotides align to TRBD2. The CDR3 sequence is 19 residues long. Germline loops: CDR1 SQVTM, CDR2 ANQGSEA. The J segment lost 1 base and the V segment lost 7 bases, leaving 17 bases of the junction unmatched. CDR3 DNA sequence: TGCAGCGCACTTAAAACCCGGACTAGCGGGATTGTTTCCTACAATGAGCAGTTCTTC. Its protein product is CSALKTRTSGIVSYNEQFF.

The rearrangement uses TRBV11-2 and TRBJ2-5; the D gene is possibly TRBD1 (5 bases). The CDR3 contains 15 residues. Germline CDR1 reads SGHAT; CDR2 reads FQNNGV. V was pared by 6 bases and J by 2 bases, with 16 bases between. The CDR3 loop reads CASSSPAKGQETQYF. CDR3 sequence (DNA): TGTGCCAGCAGTTCCCCCGCAAAGGGGCAAGAGACCCAGTACTTC.